The 13 T cell receptor beta chains below all came from one sample that was sequenced in a study of neoadjuvant anti-PD-1 for oral cavity cancer. The repertoire was sequenced with immunoSEQ multiplex PCR; TCRdb's copy has only in-frame clones and lacks some. Counted here are just over 6,500 clones, approximately 47% occurring once; the ten biggest clones make up about a quarter. The sample here was tumor tissue, taken before nivolumab (anti-PD-1) treatment. Receptor source: a person aged 35 to 85 with oral cavity squamous cell carcinoma.

This chain connects TRBV6-1 to TRBJ2-3; weak D call: TRBD2 (6 bases). V was shortened by 3 bases and J by 2 bases, with 12 bases between the two germline ends. The germline gives CDR1 MNHNS, CDR2 SASEGT. CDR3 length equals 15 residues. CDR3 protein: CASSDGRGDTDTQYF. The CDR3 DNA reads TGTGCCAGCAGTGACGGGCGGGGAGACACAGATACGCAGTATTTT.

The CDR3 DNA reads TGCGCCAGCAGCCAAGACGGTAGAGGCTCCTATAATTCACCCCTCCACTTT. It encodes CASSQDGRGSYNSPLHF. The gene calls are TRBV4-1 and TRBJ1-6; no clear D gene. There are 17 residues in the CDR3. Per germline, CDR1 MGHRA and CDR2 YSYEKL. V was pared by 0 bases and J by 0 bases, with 9 bases between.

The chain carries TRBV10-3 and TRBJ2-3; a possible D gene is TRBD2 (6 bases). Germline lookup yields CDR1 ENHRY and CDR2 SYGVKD. V lost 10 bases, J lost 4 bases, and 15 bases lay in between. The CDR3 has 13 residues. This chain's CDR3 is CATGGNTADTQYF. CDR3 in DNA: TGTGCCACCGGCGGGAACACCGCAGATACGCAGTATTTT.

This clone was picked up a small number of times. The genes are TRBV6-1 and TRBJ1-2, with D hard to call. V was clipped by 4 bases and J by 8 bases, with 11 bases between them. Germline lookup yields CDR1 MNHNS and CDR2 SASEGT. The CDR3 is 12 amino acids. The CDR3 here is CASSGSGYGYTF. For the CDR3, the DNA is TGTGCCAGCAGTGGTTCCGGGTACGGCTACACCTTC.

This clone showed up just once. The chain uses TRBV7-2 and TRBJ1-1; D unresolved. Trimming removed 1 base from V and 0 bases from J, with 9 bases in between. CDR1 SGHTA and CDR2 FQGNSA come from the germline V gene. CDR3 length equals 15 residues. The CDR3 sequence is CASSLGGVMNTEAFF. As DNA, the CDR3 is TGTGCCAGCAGCTTAGGTGGAGTGATGAACACTGAAGCTTTCTTT.

This clone was observed a few times. The rearrangement links TRBV30 to TRBJ1-2; no reliable D call. V lost 0 bases and J 2 bases, leaving 4 bases between the germline ends. CDR1 is GTSNPN, CDR2 SVGIG, per germline (reference sequence). This CDR3 has 12 amino acids. CDR3 nucleotides: TGTGCCTGGAGTGTACTCAACTATGGCTACACCTTC. It specifies CAWSVLNYGYTF.

Relative to its sample, this clone is medium-sized (0.01 to 0.1%). The V call is TRBV5-1, the J call TRBJ2-7; 10 nucleotides agree with TRBD1. Germline-derived CDR1 and CDR2 are SGHRS and YFSETQ. This CDR3 region has 14 residues. Trimming at V came to 3 bases and at J to 2 bases, leaving 2 bases not matched to a gene. Here the CDR3 reads CASSSGTGAYEQYF. The CDR3 DNA follows: TGCGCCAGCAGCTCCGGGACAGGGGCCTACGAGCAGTACTTC.

As DNA, the CDR3 is TGTGCCAGCAGCCGGGACGGTTCTAACTATGGCTACACCTTC. This codes for CASSRDGSNYGYTF. The chain recombines TRBV6-6 with TRBJ1-2; a possible D gene is TRBD1 (5 bases). V lost 6 bases and J 0 bases, leaving 11 bases between the germline ends. There are 14 residues in the CDR3. Germline lookup yields CDR1 MNHNY and CDR2 SVGAGI (reference sequence).

The sample holds a few counts of this clone. The chain has TRBV6-1 and TRBJ2-1; D gene uncertain. Trimming shortened V by 5 bases and J by 0 bases, and 5 bases separated the two germline ends. The length of the CDR3 is 13 residues. CDR1 is MNHNS and CDR2 is SASEGT in the germline V gene. CDR3 sequence reads: CASSYSSYNEQFF. For the CDR3, the DNA is TGTGCCAGCAGTTATAGCTCCTACAATGAGCAGTTCTTC.

This clone was detected a few times. This sequence joins TRBV28 and TRBJ2-3; 10 nucleotides match TRBD1. CDR1 is MDHEN and CDR2 is SYDVKM in the germline V gene. J gave up 5 bases and V 6 bases, and 8 bases lay outside the gene matches. The CDR3 has 15 amino acids. The CDR3 DNA sequence: TGTGCCAGCAGCCTGGGACAGGGGAATAGAGATACGCAGTATTTT. This sequence encodes CASSLGQGNRDTQYF.

This clone has only a few counts. The chain recombines TRBV7-2 with TRBJ2-5, with 13 positions matching TRBD2. The ends lost 5 bases at V and 5 bases at J; junction bases unmatched: 2. The CDR3 is made up of 14 amino acids. Germline V gives CDR1 SGHTA, CDR2 FQGNSA. CDR3 loop: CASSRGLAGETQYF. The CDR3 DNA is TGTGCCAGCAGCCGGGGACTAGCGGGGGAGACCCAGTACTTC.

V usage is TRBV15 and J usage is TRBJ1-5; no reliable D call. The CDR3 runs 12 residues. Per germline, CDR1 LNHNV and CDR2 YYDKDF (reference sequence). Trimming cost V 3 bases and J 6 bases, with 6 bases left between them. CDR3 sequence reads: CATSRAGQPQHF. The CDR3 DNA reads TGTGCCACCAGCAGGGCGGGTCAGCCCCAGCATTTT.

V gene TRBV6-5 combines with J gene TRBJ1-2; 7 nucleotides line up with TRBD1. CDR1 MNHEY and CDR2 SVGAGI come from the germline V gene. Losses at the gene ends were 0 bases for V and 7 bases for J; bases not matched to a gene: 5. CDR3 length: 14 amino acids. This CDR3 is CASSYSQGVGGYTF. DNA of the CDR3: TGTGCCAGCAGTTACTCTCAGGGGGTCGGTGGCTACACCTTC.